Presented here are 32 T cell receptor beta chains from one specimen sequenced in a study of spatial heterogeneity in lung cancer. MiXCR was run by TCRdb on the 5' RACE reads, yielding one entry per CDR3 protein. Of some 53,000 distinct CDR3 sequences in the sample, roughly 7.5% were seen once. As to time point: sample taken at primary tumor resection. Whole RNA, which was extracted from tumor, nontumor lung tissue or frozen PBMC, was sequenced without any cell sorting. The sample consisted of PBMCs, taken at surgery. Receptor source: a female donor with early-stage non-small cell lung cancer.

In nucleotides, the CDR3 is TGTGCCAGCAGTCTTGGACTAGCGGGGGGAAATGAGCAGTTCTTC. Amino acid sequence: CASSLGLAGGNEQFF. V is TRBV6-5 and J is TRBJ2-1, with 14 bases matching TRBD2. V shed 5 bases and J 7 bases; nucleotides not matched to a gene: 4. The CDR3 is 15 residues long. From germline, CDR1 is MNHEY and CDR2 SVGAGI.

As DNA, the CDR3 is TGTGCCAGCAGCCTAGGGACCACACCCTACGAGCAGTACTTC. Its translation is CASSLGTTPYEQYF. V usage is TRBV3-1 and J usage is TRBJ2-7; D possibly matches TRBD1 or TRBD2 (5 bases each). Trimming removed 4 bases at V and 2 bases at J, with 12 bases between. CDR3 length: 14 amino acids. The germline gives CDR1 LGHDT, CDR2 YNNKEL (reference sequence).

This clonotype was observed at least ten times. The chain uses TRBV28 and TRBJ2-5; 10 positions match TRBD2. Trimming at V came to 11 bases and at J to 1 base, leaving 7 bases not matched to a gene. The CDR3 totals 14 residues. Germline assignment: CDR1 MDHEN and CDR2 SYDVKM. CDR3 loop: CASRSGRFQETQYF. The DNA for the CDR3 is TGTGCCTCCCGTAGCGGGAGGTTCCAAGAGACCCAGTACTTC.

This clonotype was picked up many times. This sequence joins TRBV7-2 and TRBJ2-1, with D possibly being TRBD1 (6 bases). The CDR3 loop spans 13 amino acids. Trimming left V 4 bases short and J 12 bases short, with 16 bases between. CDR1 is SGHTA and CDR2 is FQGNSA in the germline V gene. CDR3 DNA sequence: TGTGCCAGCAGCTACCGCCAGACAGGTCGGCAGTTCTTC. Residues: CASSYRQTGRQFF.

This clonotype was counted ten times or more. This chain joins TRBV9 and TRBJ2-2; maybe TRBD2 (6 bases). Trimming stripped 0 bases from V and 7 bases from J, with 10 bases between. The CDR3 is 14 residues long. Germline CDR1 reads SGDLS; CDR2 reads YYNGEE. CDR3 coding DNA: TGTGCCAGCAGCGTAGGGGACTTGGGCGGGGAGCTGTTTTTT. Its translation: CASSVGDLGGELFF.

This clonotype showed up many times. The chain recombines TRBV11-2 with TRBJ2-1; D unresolved. The V end lost 3 bases, the J end lost 7 bases, and 13 bases lay between the germline ends. Per the germline V gene, CDR1 is SGHAT and CDR2 is FQNNGV. CDR3 size: 14 residues. This CDR3 reads CASSFGRTSNEQFF. The CDR3 nucleotides read TGTGCCAGCAGCTTTGGCCGTACCTCTAATGAGCAGTTCTTC.

This clonotype was detected many times. The CDR3 DNA reads TGTGCCAGCAGCGTAGATGGTCTGTCCTACGAGCAGTACTTC. Protein product: CASSVDGLSYEQYF. J is TRBJ2-7 and V is TRBV9; D remains unclear. Germline-derived CDR1 and CDR2 are SGDLS and YYNGEE. Trimming took 0 bases from V and 1 from J, leaving 8 bases between them. The CDR3 contains 14 residues.

This clonotype was picked up many times. The V and J genes are TRBV12-3 or TRBV12-4 and TRBJ1-4, with TRBD1 matching over 8 bases. This CDR3 has 11 amino acids. Trimming cost V 5 bases and J 14 bases; bases outside gene matches: 4. CDR3 in amino acids: CASSPGQVLFF. The DNA of the CDR3 is TGTGCCAGCAGTCCGGGACAGGTTCTGTTTTTT.

Ten or more counts support this clonotype. The rearrangement joins TRBV20-1 to TRBJ2-1; no firm D call. The CDR3 spans 12 residues. Trimming pared 4 bases from V and 7 bases from J, leaving 11 bases between. Germline V gene data show CDR1 as DFQATT and CDR2 as SNEGSKA (reference sequence). CDR3 in DNA: TGCAGTGCTACTCAGGTCACGAATGAGCAGTTCTTC. Translating it yields CSATQVTNEQFF.

This clonotype turned up a few times. This chain uses TRBV19 with TRBJ1-2; 7 bases line up with TRBD1. The germline V gene has CDR1 LNHDA and CDR2 SQIVND (reference sequence). Trimming removed 10 bases from V and 4 bases from J; junction bases left unmatched: 21. This CDR3 is 17 amino acids long. CDR3 loop: CATTRDSRTNRRYGYTF. Here the CDR3 DNA reads TGTGCCACCACACGGGACAGCCGAACCAATCGACGCTATGGCTACACCTTC. The whole variable domain, remainder taken from reference TRBV19 and TRBJ1-2, is DGGITQSPKYLFRKEGQNVTLSCEQNLNHDAMYWYRQDPGQGLRLIYYSQIVNDFQKGDIAEGYSVSREKKESFPLTVTSAQKNPTAFYLCATTRDSRTNRRYGYTFGSGTRLTVV.

At least ten counts were recorded for this clonotype. The chain carries TRBV7-9 and TRBJ2-2; D might be TRBD2 (6 bases). Trimming removed 0 bases from V and 6 bases from J, with 8 bases in between. The CDR3 loop spans 14 amino acids. Looked up from germline, CDR1 is SEHNR and CDR2 is FQNEAQ (reference sequence). The DNA for the CDR3 is TGTGCCAGCAGCTTAGCCTCGGGGGCCGGGGAGCTGTTTTTT. It codes for CASSLASGAGELFF. Based on the CDR3 plus reference TRBV7-9 and TRBJ2-2, the full variable domain is DTGVSQNPRHKITKRGQNVTFRCDPISEHNRLYWYRQTLGQGPEFLTYFQNEAQLEKSRLLSDRFSAERPKGSFSTLEIQRTEQGDSAMYLCASSLASGAGELFFGEGSRLTVL.

This clonotype qualifies as medium-sized. The chain joins TRBV4-3 to TRBJ2-3, with a tentative D call TRBD1 (6 bases). The length of the CDR3 is 13 residues. Looked up from germline, CDR1 is LGHNA and CDR2 is YSLEER. Deletions cut 1 base from V and 5 bases from J, with 7 bases between. The DNA of the CDR3 is TGCGCCAGCAGCCAAGGAGGGGGAGATACGCAGTATTTT. It specifies CASSQGGGDTQYF.

This clonotype has just one count. V usage is TRBV7-9 and J usage is TRBJ1-2, with D hard to call. Germline V CDR1 and CDR2: SEHNR, FQNEAQ (reference sequence). The CDR3 totals 16 residues. V lost 5 bases and J lost 2, with 18 bases in between. CDR3 nucleotide sequence: TGTGCCAGCAGCCCTGATTTGGGTAGAGAAAACTATGGCTACACCTTC. This encodes CASSPDLGRENYGYTF.

The chain recombines TRBV3-1 with TRBJ2-7; D unclear. CDR3 size: 15 residues. The germline V and J ends were trimmed by 1 base and 3 bases, with 13 bases remaining between them. CDR1 is LGHDT, CDR2 YNNKEL, per germline (reference sequence). The DNA of the CDR3 is TGTGCCAGCAGCCAAGCGCTGGAGCTCAGCTACGAGCAGTACTTC. It encodes CASSQALELSYEQYF.

This clonotype was observed many times. V usage is TRBV7-9 and J usage is TRBJ2-2; 7 bases align to TRBD2. Germline loops: CDR1 SEHNR, CDR2 FQNEAQ (reference sequence). CDR3 length: 18 amino acids. J gave up 3 bases and V 0 bases, and 10 bases lay outside the gene matches. The CDR3 here is CASSLAYGAGVDTGELFF. CDR3 in DNA: TGTGCCAGCAGCTTAGCGTATGGCGCGGGAGTTGACACCGGGGAGCTGTTTTTT.

This clonotype was detected ten times or more. The chain couples TRBV18 to TRBJ2-7; 13 bases are shared with TRBD2. The V and J ends lost 3 bases and 5 bases, in that order; junction bases with no gene match: 10. Germline V gives CDR1 KGHSH, CDR2 LQKENI. The CDR3 extends over 17 amino acids. The CDR3 DNA is TGTGCCAGCTCACCCCCCCCACTAGCGGGGGGGCCGCACGAGCAGTACTTC. This translates into CASSPPPLAGGPHEQYF.

The chain couples TRBV2 to TRBJ1-4, with TRBD1 matching 7 bases. There are 14 residues in the CDR3. The V gene's germline CDR1 is SNHLY and CDR2 FYNNEI. The junction had 6 bases not matched to a gene; V was cut back by 6 bases and J by 5 bases. CDR3 loop: CASRRQGQNEKLFF. As DNA, the CDR3 is TGTGCCAGCAGGAGACAGGGCCAAAATGAAAAACTGTTTTTT.

This clonotype was seen repeatedly, ten times or more. V usage is TRBV28 and J usage is TRBJ2-5; maybe TRBD1 (5 bases). Per the germline V gene, CDR1 is MDHEN and CDR2 is SYDVKM. The CDR3 sequence is 13 residues long. V was trimmed by 2 bases and J by 3 bases, leaving 7 bases between them. DNA for the CDR3: TGTGCCAGCAGTTTAGGCAGGGAAGAGACCCAGTACTTC. Amino acid sequence: CASSLGREETQYF.

Ten or more counts support this clonotype. V and J are TRBV7-2 and TRBJ2-4; 8 positions match TRBD1. Germline CDR1 SGHTA, CDR2 FQGNSA. V was pared by 5 bases and J by 12 bases, with 9 bases of the junction left unmatched. The CDR3 loop spans 13 amino acids. The CDR3 region has the DNA TGTGCCAGCAGCCCCCCGGGACAGGCCTATCAGTACTTC. This translates into CASSPPGQAYQYF.

This clonotype was recorded many times. The chain couples TRBV29-1 to TRBJ1-1; no clear D. The germline V and J ends were trimmed by 4 bases and 0 bases, with 9 bases remaining between them. Germline-derived CDR1 and CDR2 are SQVTM and ANQGSEA. CDR3 length equals 13 residues. CDR3 in amino acids: CSVVGRLNTEAFF. The CDR3 nucleotides are TGCAGCGTTGTTGGGAGGTTGAACACTGAAGCTTTCTTT.

V and J are TRBV4-2 and TRBJ2-7, with a tentative D call TRBD2 (5 bases). V lost 1 base and J lost 2, with 12 bases in between. The CDR3 is 15 residues long. Germline loops: CDR1 LGHNA, CDR2 YNFKEQ. The chain's CDR3 is CASSQGEAETYEQYF. For the CDR3, the DNA is TGTGCCAGCAGCCAAGGGGAAGCGGAGACCTACGAGCAGTACTTC.

This clonotype was observed a few times. This CDR3 is CASSPNRMRETQYF. In DNA, the CDR3 is TGTGCCAGCTCACCAAACAGGATGAGGGAGACCCAGTACTTC. The J gene is TRBJ2-5, the V gene TRBV18, with TRBD1 as a possible D gene (5 bases). This CDR3 is 14 amino acids long. The germline V gene encodes CDR1 KGHSH and CDR2 LQKENI. V lost 2 bases and J 5 bases, leaving 12 bases between the germline ends.

This clonotype was recorded at least ten times. This chain uses TRBV7-9 with TRBJ1-1; D gene uncertain. The germline CDR1 and CDR2 sequences are SEHNR and FQNEAQ (reference sequence). V lost 5 bases, J lost 1 base, and 17 bases lay in between. The CDR3 has 16 residues. The CDR3 region has the DNA TGTGCCAGCAGCCTCATGGCAGGCGATAAGAACACTGAAGCTTTCTTT. Its translation is CASSLMAGDKNTEAFF. Based on the CDR3 plus reference TRBV7-9 and TRBJ1-1, the full variable domain is DTGVSQNPRHKITKRGQNVTFRCDPISEHNRLYWYRQTLGQGPEFLTYFQNEAQLEKSRLLSDRFSAERPKGSFSTLEIQRTEQGDSAMYLCASSLMAGDKNTEAFFGQGTRLTVV.

This clonotype came up many times. The chain joins TRBV6-5 to TRBJ2-5, with D tentatively TRBD1 (6 bases). The CDR3 covers 11 residues. CDR1 is MNHEY and CDR2 is SVGAGI in the germline V gene. Trimming cost V 8 bases and J 2 bases, with 6 bases left between them. The CDR3 spells CASGQQETQYF. CDR3 coding DNA: TGTGCCAGCGGACAGCAAGAGACCCAGTACTTC.

The chain couples TRBV2 to TRBJ1-6, with a tentative D call TRBD1 (6 bases). V shed 3 bases and J shed 7 bases, with 13 bases lying between them. CDR3 length: 15 residues. Germline values: CDR1 SNHLY, CDR2 FYNNEI. In nucleotides, the CDR3 is TGTGCCAGCAGTGAGGTAGGACAGCGAAATTCACCCCTCCACTTT. This sequence encodes CASSEVGQRNSPLHF.

The chain uses TRBV28 and TRBJ1-2; D may be TRBD1 (6 bases). CDR3 size: 13 residues. In germline, CDR1 is MDHEN, CDR2 SYDVKM. V was cut by 10 bases and J by 7 bases, with 19 bases left in between. The CDR3 region has the DNA TGTGCCATCCAACCGTCAGGGGAGAGTGGCTACACCTTC. This gives the protein CAIQPSGESGYTF.

The table lists this clonotype with a few counts. CDR3 DNA: TGTGCCAGCAGCGTAGGCCCAAGTGACTCATTTCAAACCTACGAGCAGTACTTC. The encoded protein is CASSVGPSDSFQTYEQYF. The gene calls are TRBV9 and TRBJ2-7, with D unresolved. The CDR3 totals 18 residues. Trimming took off 0 bases at V and 2 bases at J, with 21 bases between the two ends. CDR1 and CDR2 from the germline V gene are SGDLS and YYNGEE.

The chain is built from TRBV15 and TRBJ1-1; D is perhaps TRBD1 (6 bases). Trimming took off 1 base at V and 1 base at J, with 13 bases between the two ends. The length of the CDR3 is 16 residues. Germline CDR1 and CDR2: LNHNV and YYDKDF (reference sequence). Written as DNA, the CDR3 is TGTGCCACCAGCAGAGGGGGGGCAGGGAAGAACACTGAAGCTTTCTTT. As protein: CATSRGGAGKNTEAFF.

This clonotype was seen many times. The gene calls are TRBV11-2 and TRBJ2-2, with TRBD1 as a possible D gene (6 bases). V lost 10 bases, J lost 0 bases, and 12 bases lay in between. The CDR3 length is 14 residues. Germline V CDR1 and CDR2: SGHAT, FQNNGV. The CDR3 reads CATGQRTNTGELFF. CDR3 DNA: TGTGCCACCGGACAGAGAACGAACACCGGGGAGCTGTTTTTT. Full variable domain (outside the CDR3, taken from reference TRBV11-2 and TRBJ2-2): EAGVAQSPRYKIIEKRQSVAFWCNPISGHATLYWYQQILGQGPKLLIQFQNNGVVDDSQLPKDRFSAERLKGVDSTLKIQPAKLEDSAVYLCATGQRTNTGELFFGEGSRLTVL.

This clonotype was counted at least ten times. This chain joins TRBV29-1 and TRBJ2-1; possible D gene TRBD2, 5 bases. Germline values: CDR1 SQVTM, CDR2 ANQGSEA. CDR3 size: 12 residues. V gave up 4 bases and J gave up 3 bases, with 7 bases separating them. The CDR3 spells CSVAGNYNEQFF. As DNA, the CDR3 is TGCAGCGTTGCGGGGAACTACAATGAGCAGTTCTTC.

This clonotype was counted many times. V is TRBV7-7 and J is TRBJ2-5, with D maybe TRBD1 (6 bases). The germline V gene has CDR1 SSHAT and CDR2 FNYEAQ (reference sequence). CDR3 length: 14 residues. V lost 5 bases and J 4 bases, leaving 14 bases between the germline ends. CDR3 DNA sequence: TGTGCCAGCAGCCCGGCCGGCAGGGGAGAGACCCAGTACTTC. This encodes CASSPAGRGETQYF.

This clonotype was seen ten or more times. This sequence joins TRBV5-6 and TRBJ1-2; D is unresolved. CDR1 and CDR2 (germline): SGHDT, YYEEEE. V was pared by 4 bases and J by 4 bases, with 11 bases between. The CDR3 contains 13 residues. This CDR3 is CASSPQRTYGYTF. CDR3 sequence (DNA): TGTGCCAGCAGCCCCCAAAGAACCTATGGCTACACCTTC.